These T cell receptor beta chains were read from a single sample in a study of CD8+ T cells in alopecia areata. TCRdb's table, derived via immunoSEQ multiplex PCR, lists solely in-frame clones and lacks some. Among approximately 150,000 clones, approximately 60% were seen once, and the ten largest hold around 4.8%. The sample comprised CD4+ T cells sorted from blood. Receptors were obtained from a human donor in good health. CDR3s include the opening cysteine and the closing phenylalanine or tryptophan. The D gene is left open where the match is weak. Clone sizes are given selectively: once, few, many, or a class where the clone is expanded.

CASSLIRQANTGELFF | TGCGCCAGCAGCCTTATACGACAGGCTAACACCGGGGAGCTGTTTTTT | TRBJ2-2 | NA | TRBV4-1 | NA
CASSQDVIQQGGYEQFF | TGCGCCAGCAGCCAAGATGTGATACAGCAAGGGGGGTATGAGCAGTTCTTC | TRBJ2-1 | NA | TRBV4-1 | NA
CASSQAGGRTSEQYF | TGCGCCAGCAGCCAAGCTGGCGGGAGAACCTCCGAGCAGTACTTC | TRBJ2-7 | TRBD2 | TRBV4-1 | NA
CSVVGRGRSYGYTF | TGCAGCGTTGTAGGCAGGGGAAGGAGCTATGGCTACACCTTC | TRBJ1-2 | NA | TRBV29-1 | NA
CSVLTAGEGTDTQYF | TGCAGCGTTCTTACGGCAGGGGAGGGCACAGATACGCAGTATTTT | TRBJ2-3 | NA | TRBV29-1 | NA
CASSPMTGTDTQYF | TGTGCCAGCAGCCCCATGACGGGCACAGATACGCAGTATTTT | TRBJ2-3 | NA | TRBV4-2 | NA
CSVEDRLRGEQYF | TGCAGCGTTGAAGATCGCCTCAGGGGCGAGCAGTACTTC | TRBJ2-7 | NA | TRBV29-1 | NA
CASSLKGRMVDTQYF | TGTGCCAGCAGCTTAAAAGGCCGGATGGTAGATACGCAGTATTTT | TRBJ2-3 | NA | TRBV7-9 | few
CAYRGAADTQYF | TGTGCTTATCGGGGGGCCGCAGATACGCAGTATTTT | TRBJ2-3 | NA | TRBV30 | few
CSVGRRPLGTDTQYF | TGCAGCGTTGGCAGGAGGCCCTTGGGCACAGATACGCAGTATTTT | TRBJ2-3 | NA | TRBV29-1 | NA
CASSLRVQGGSFTGELFF | TGTGCCAGCAGCTTACGCGTTCAGGGAGGAAGTTTCACCGGGGAGCTGTTTTTT | TRBJ2-2 | NA | TRBV7-2 | NA
CASSSTGGQVFTGELFF | TGTGCCAGCAGTTCCACAGGGGGACAGGTTTTCACCGGGGAGCTGTTTTTT | TRBJ2-2 | TRBD1 | TRBV5-6 | few
CASSNPGQNYGYTF | TGCGCCAGCAGCAACCCGGGACAGAACTATGGCTACACCTTC | TRBJ1-2 | TRBD1 | TRBV5-1 | NA
CASTLTGVGEQYF | TGTGCCAGCACGTTGACGGGAGTCGGCGAGCAGTACTTC | TRBJ2-7 | NA | TRBV2 | few
CASSAGTSGINEQFF | TGTGCCAGCAGCGCCGGGACTAGCGGGATCAATGAGCAGTTCTTC | TRBJ2-1 | TRBD2 | TRBV5-6 | NA